This T cell receptor (beta chain) originates from a study of Ad26.COV2.S vaccination and SARS-CoV-2 variants. Treatment of the sample: around 19 received Ad26.COV2.S at low or high dose, single or two shots; roughly 5 received placebo; per-sample allocation not given. Sampling was performed 63 days after the first vaccine or placebo injection. Boston hosted the donor, who was an adult aged 18-55 years. Germline CDR1 is KGHSH and CDR2 is LQKENI. Trimming removed 3 bases from V and 3 bases from J; junction bases left unmatched: 5. The CDR3 loop spans 15 amino acids. Worth noting for this clone: Its target is unknown.

Findings and caveats of the study: TCR breadth and depth estimates may have understated total T cell responses.

The table came from immunoSEQ multiplex PCR; TCRdb's copy has only in-frame clones and leaves some out. This sample has over 400,000 clones; 80% to 95% occur once, and the top ten carry approximately 1.6%. This clonotype originated in a person aged 18-65 years who received the Ad26.COV2.S COVID-19 vaccine or a placebo. The genes are TRBV18 and TRBJ1-2; 9 bases fit TRBD1. This material consisted of peripheral blood, taken in a trial of Ad26.COV2.S vaccine versus placebo. The CDR3 sequence: CASSPMGQGHYGYTF. CDR3 bases: TGTGCCAGCTCACCCATGGGACAGGGTCACTATGGCTACACCTTC.